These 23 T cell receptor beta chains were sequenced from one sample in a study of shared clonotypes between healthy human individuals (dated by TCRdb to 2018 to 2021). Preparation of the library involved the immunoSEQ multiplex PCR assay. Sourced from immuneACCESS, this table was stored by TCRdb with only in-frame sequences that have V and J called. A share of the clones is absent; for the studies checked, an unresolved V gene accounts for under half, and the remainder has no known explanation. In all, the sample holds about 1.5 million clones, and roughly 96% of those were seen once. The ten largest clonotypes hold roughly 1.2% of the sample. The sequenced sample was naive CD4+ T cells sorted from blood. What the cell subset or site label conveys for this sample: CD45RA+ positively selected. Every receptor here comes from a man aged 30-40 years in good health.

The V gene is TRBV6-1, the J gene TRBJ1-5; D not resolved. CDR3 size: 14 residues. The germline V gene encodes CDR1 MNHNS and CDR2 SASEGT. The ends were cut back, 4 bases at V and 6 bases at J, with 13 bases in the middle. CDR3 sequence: CASSGGEAGQPQHF. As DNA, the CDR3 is TGTGCCAGCAGTGGTGGCGAGGCGGGTCAGCCCCAGCATTTT.

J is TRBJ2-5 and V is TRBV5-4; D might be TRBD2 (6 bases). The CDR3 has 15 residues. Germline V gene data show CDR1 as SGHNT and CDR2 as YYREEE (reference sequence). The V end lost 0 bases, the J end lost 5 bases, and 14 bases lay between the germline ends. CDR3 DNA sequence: TGTGCCAGCAGCTTGGAGGCGGGAAGTCGGGAGACCCAGTACTTC. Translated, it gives CASSLEAGSRETQYF.

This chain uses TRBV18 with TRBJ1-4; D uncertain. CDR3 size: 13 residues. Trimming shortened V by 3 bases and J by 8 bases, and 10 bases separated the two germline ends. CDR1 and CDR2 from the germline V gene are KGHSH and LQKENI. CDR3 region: CASSPTTGEKLFF. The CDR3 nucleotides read TGTGCCAGCTCACCCACAACGGGGGAAAAACTGTTTTTT.

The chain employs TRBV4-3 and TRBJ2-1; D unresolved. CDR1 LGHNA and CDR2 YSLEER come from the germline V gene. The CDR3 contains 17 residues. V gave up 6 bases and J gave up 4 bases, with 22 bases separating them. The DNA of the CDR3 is TGCGCCAGCAGGATAAGAGTGGGTAGAACTGGGTACAATGAGCAGTTCTTC. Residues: CASRIRVGRTGYNEQFF.

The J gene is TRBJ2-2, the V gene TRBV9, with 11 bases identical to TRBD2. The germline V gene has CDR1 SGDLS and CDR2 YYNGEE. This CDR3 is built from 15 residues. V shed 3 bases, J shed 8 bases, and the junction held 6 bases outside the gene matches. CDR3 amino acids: CASSETSGRSGELFF. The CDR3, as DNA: TGTGCCAGCAGCGAAACTAGCGGGAGATCTGGGGAGCTGTTTTTT.

CDR3 sequence reads: CASSPPSPRAHEQYF. The CDR3 nucleotides are TGTGCCAGCTCACCACCGAGTCCCCGAGCCCACGAGCAGTACTTC. The chain couples TRBV18 to TRBJ2-7; D is ambiguous. Trimming took off 0 bases at V and 5 bases at J, with 14 bases between the two ends. The V gene's germline CDR1 is KGHSH and CDR2 LQKENI. The CDR3 consists of 15 residues. Supplemented by reference TRBV18 and TRBJ2-7, the full variable domain reads NAGVMQNPRHLVRRRGQEARLRCSPMKGHSHVYWYRQLPEEGLKFMVYLQKENIIDESGMPKERFSAEFPKEGPSILRIQQVVRGDSAAYFCASSPPSPRAHEQYFGPGTRLTVT.

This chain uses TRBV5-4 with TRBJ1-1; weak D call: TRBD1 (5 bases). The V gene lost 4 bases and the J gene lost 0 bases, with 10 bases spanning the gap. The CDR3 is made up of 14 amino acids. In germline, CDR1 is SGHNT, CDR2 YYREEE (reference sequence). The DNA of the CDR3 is TGTGCCAGCAGCAATCAGGGCCTGAACACTGAAGCTTTCTTT. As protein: CASSNQGLNTEAFF.

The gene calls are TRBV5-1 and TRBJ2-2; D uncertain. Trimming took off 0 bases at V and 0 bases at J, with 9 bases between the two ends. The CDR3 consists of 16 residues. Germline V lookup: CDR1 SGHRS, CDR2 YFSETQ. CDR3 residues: CASSLGFRSNTGELFF. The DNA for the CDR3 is TGCGCCAGCAGCTTGGGGTTTAGATCGAACACCGGGGAGCTGTTTTTT.

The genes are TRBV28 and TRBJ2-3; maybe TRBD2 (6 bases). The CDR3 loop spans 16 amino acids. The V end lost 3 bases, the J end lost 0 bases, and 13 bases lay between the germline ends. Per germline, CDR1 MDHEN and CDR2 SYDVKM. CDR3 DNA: TGTGCCAGCAGTTTGGGAGCAGGGACTAGCACAGATACGCAGTATTTT. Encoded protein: CASSLGAGTSTDTQYF.

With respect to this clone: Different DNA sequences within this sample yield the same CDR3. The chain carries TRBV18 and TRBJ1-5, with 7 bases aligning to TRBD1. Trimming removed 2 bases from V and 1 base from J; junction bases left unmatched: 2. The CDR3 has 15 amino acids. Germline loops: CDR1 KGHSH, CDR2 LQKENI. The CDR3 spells CASSPGTASNQPQHF. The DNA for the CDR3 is TGTGCCAGCTCACCAGGGACAGCCAGCAATCAGCCCCAGCATTTT.

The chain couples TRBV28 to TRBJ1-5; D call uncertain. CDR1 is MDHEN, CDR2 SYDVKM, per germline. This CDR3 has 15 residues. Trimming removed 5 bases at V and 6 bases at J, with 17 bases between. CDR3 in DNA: TGTGCCAGCAGTCGGCCCTTTCTGGCGGCTCAGCCCCAGCATTTT. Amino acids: CASSRPFLAAQPQHF.

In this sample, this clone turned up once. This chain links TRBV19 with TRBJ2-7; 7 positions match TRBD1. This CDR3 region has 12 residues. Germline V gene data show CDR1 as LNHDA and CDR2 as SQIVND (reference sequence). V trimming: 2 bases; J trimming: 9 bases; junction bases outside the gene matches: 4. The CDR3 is CASSIRGGWQYF. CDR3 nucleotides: TGTGCCAGTAGTATACGAGGGGGCTGGCAGTACTTC.

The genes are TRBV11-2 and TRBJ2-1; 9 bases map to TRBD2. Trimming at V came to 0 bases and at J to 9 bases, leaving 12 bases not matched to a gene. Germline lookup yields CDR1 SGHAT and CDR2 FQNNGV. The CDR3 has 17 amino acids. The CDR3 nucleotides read TGTGCCAGCAGCTTAGATGTCCTAGCGGGAAAGATAAGTGAGCAGTTCTTC. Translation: CASSLDVLAGKISEQFF. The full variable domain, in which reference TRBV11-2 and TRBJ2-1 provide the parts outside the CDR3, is EAGVAQSPRYKIIEKRQSVAFWCNPISGHATLYWYQQILGQGPKLLIQFQNNGVVDDSQLPKDRFSAERLKGVDSTLKIQPAKLEDSAVYLCASSLDVLAGKISEQFFGPGTRLTVL.

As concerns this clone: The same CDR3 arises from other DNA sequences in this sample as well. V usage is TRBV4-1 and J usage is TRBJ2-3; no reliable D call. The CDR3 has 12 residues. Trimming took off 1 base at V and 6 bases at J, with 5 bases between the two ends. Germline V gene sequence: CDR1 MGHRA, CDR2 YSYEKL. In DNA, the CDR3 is TGCGCCAGCAGCCAAGTATTGGATACGCAGTATTTT. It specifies CASSQVLDTQYF.

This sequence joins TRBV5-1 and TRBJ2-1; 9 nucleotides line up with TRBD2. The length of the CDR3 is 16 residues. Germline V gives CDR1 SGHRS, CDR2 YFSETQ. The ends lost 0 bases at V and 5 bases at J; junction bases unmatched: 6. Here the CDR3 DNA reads TGCGCCAGCAGCTTGGTTCCAGCGGGAGGAGACAATGAGCAGTTCTTC. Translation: CASSLVPAGGDNEQFF.

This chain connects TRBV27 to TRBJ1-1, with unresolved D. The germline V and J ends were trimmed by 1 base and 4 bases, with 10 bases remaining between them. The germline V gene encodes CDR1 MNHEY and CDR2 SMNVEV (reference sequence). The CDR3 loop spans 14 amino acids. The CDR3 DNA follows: TGTGCCAGCAGTTTATTTAGAGGGAGCACTGAAGCTTTCTTT. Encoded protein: CASSLFRGSTEAFF.

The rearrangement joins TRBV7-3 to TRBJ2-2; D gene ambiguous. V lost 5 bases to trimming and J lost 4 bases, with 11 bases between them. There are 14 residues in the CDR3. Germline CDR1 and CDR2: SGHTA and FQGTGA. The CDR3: CASSLSLGTGELFF. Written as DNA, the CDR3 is TGTGCCAGCAGCCTCTCATTAGGCACCGGGGAGCTGTTTTTT.

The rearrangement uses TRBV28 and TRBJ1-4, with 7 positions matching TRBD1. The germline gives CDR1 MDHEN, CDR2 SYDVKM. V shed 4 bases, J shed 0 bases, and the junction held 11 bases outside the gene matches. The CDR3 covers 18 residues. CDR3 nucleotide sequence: TGTGCCAGCAGTTCCCCCTTCGACAGGGATGCAACTAATGAAAAACTGTTTTTT. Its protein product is CASSSPFDRDATNEKLFF.

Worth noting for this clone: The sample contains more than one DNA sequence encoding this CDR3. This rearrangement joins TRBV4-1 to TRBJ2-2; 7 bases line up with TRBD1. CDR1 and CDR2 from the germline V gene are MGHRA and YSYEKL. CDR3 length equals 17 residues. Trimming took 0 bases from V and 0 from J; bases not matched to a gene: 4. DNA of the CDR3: TGCGCCAGCAGCCAAGATAGGGACAGCGCGAACACCGGGGAGCTGTTTTTT. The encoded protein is CASSQDRDSANTGELFF.

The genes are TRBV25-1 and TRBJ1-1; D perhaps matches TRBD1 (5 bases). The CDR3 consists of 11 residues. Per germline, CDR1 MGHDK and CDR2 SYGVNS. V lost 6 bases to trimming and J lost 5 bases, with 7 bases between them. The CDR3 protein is CASRGRTEAFF. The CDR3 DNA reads TGTGCCAGCAGGGGACGGACTGAAGCTTTCTTT.

CDR3 sequence (DNA): TGTGCCAGCAGTGAAGTTGGGCGGACGGTAGAAGAGACCCAGTACTTC. Protein: CASSEVGRTVEETQYF. The chain recombines TRBV2 with TRBJ2-5; D unclear. The CDR3 is 16 amino acids. Trimming took 1 base from V and 3 from J, leaving 15 bases between them. Germline V CDR1 and CDR2: SNHLY, FYNNEI. Supplemented by reference TRBV2 and TRBJ2-5, the full variable domain reads EPEVTQTPSHQVTQMGQEVILRCVPISNHLYFYWYRQILGQKVEFLVSFYNNEISEKSEIFDDQFSVERPDGSNFTLKIRSTKLEDSAMYFCASSEVGRTVEETQYFGPGTRLLVL.

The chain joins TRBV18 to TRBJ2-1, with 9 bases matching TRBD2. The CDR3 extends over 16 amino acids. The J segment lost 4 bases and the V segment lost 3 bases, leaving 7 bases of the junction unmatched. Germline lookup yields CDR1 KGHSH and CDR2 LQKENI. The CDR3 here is CASSPQTSGFYNEQFF. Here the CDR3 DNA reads TGTGCCAGCTCACCCCAGACTAGCGGATTTTACAATGAGCAGTTCTTC.

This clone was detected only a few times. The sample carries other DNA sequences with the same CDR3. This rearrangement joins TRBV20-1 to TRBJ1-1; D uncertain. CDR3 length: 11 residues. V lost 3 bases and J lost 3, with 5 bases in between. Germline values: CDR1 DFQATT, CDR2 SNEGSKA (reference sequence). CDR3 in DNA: TGCAGTGCTAGGGGGTACACTGAAGCTTTCTTT. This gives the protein CSARGYTEAFF.